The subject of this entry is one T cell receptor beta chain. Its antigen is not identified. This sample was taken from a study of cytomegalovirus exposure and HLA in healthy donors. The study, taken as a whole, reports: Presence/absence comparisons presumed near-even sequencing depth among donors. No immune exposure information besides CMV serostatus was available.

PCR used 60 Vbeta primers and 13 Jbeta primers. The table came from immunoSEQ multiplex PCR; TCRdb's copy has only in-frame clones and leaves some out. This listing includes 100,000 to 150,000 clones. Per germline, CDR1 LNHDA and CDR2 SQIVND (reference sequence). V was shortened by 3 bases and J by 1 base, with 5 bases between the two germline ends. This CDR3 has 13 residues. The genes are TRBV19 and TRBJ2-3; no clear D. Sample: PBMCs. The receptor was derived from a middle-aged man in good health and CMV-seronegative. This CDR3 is CASSMAGTDTQYF. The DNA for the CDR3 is TGTGCCAGTAGTATGGCAGGCACAGATACGCAGTATTTT.